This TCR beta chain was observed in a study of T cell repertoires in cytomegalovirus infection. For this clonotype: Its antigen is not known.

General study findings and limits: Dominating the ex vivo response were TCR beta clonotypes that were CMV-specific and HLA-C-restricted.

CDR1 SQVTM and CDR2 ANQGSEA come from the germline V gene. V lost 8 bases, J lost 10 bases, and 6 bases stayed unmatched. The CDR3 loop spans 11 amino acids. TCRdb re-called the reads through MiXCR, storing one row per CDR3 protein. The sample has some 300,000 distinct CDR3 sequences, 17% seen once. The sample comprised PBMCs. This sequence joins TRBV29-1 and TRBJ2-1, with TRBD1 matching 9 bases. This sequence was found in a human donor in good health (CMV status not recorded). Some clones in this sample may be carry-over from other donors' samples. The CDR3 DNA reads TGCAGCTGCGATACAGGGGGCGAGCAGTTCTTC. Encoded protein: CSCDTGGEQFF.